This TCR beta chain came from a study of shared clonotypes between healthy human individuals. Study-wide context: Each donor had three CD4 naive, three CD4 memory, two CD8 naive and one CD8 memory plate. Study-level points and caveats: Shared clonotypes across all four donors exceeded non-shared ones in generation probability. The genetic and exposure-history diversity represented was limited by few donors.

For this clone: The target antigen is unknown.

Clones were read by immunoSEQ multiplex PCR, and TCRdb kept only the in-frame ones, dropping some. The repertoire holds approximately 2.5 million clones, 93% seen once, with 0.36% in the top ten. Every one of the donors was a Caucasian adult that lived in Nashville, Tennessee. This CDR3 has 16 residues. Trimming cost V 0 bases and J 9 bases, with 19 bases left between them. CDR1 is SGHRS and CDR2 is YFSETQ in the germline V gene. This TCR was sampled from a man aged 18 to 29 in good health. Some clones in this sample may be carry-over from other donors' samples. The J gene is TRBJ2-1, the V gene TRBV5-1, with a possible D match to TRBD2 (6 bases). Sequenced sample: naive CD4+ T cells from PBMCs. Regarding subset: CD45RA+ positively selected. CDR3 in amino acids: CASSLAPGTGLGEQFF. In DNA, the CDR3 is TGCGCCAGCAGCTTGGCTCCCGGGACTGGGTTGGGTGAGCAGTTCTTC.